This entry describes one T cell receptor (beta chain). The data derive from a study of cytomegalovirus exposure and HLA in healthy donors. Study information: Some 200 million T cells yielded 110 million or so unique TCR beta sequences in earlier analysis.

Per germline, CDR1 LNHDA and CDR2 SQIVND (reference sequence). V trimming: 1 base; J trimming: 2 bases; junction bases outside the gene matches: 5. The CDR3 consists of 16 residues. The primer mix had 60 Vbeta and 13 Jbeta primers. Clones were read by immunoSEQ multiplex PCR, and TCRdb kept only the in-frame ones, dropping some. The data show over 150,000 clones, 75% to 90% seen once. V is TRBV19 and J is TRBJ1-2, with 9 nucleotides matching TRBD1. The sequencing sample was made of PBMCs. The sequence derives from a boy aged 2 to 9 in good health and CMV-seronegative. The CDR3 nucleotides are TGTGCCAGTAGTATAGTAACAGGGGGCCGGAACTATGGCTACACCTTC. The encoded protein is CASSIVTGGRNYGYTF.